Listed here are 18 T cell receptor beta chains from one sample, sequenced in a study of beta chain features in type 1 diabetes. Investigators reverse transcribed all isolated RNA, so they sequenced expressed TCRB transcripts. The protocol was immunoSEQ multiplex PCR, while the TCRdb copy is restricted to in-frame clones and leaves out a portion. This table has roughly 300,000 clones, 13% to 15% appearing once. Specimen: central memory CD4+ T cells from blood. The origin of the receptors is a man aged 25 to 40 in good health.

This CDR3 reads CASSPRHGNYGYTF. The CDR3 DNA follows: TGTGCCAGCAGCCCGCGTCACGGAAACTATGGCTACACCTTC. V is TRBV5-4 and J is TRBJ1-2; no definite D call. Germline CDR1 and CDR2: SGHNT and YYREEE (reference sequence). The V end was cut by 4 bases, the J end by 2 bases, with 12 bases between. This CDR3 contains 14 residues.

The chain joins TRBV11-2 to TRBJ1-2; tentatively, D is TRBD1 (5 bases). The V gene lost 2 bases and the J gene lost 4 bases, with 8 bases spanning the gap. This CDR3 region has 13 residues. The germline V gene encodes CDR1 SGHAT and CDR2 FQNNGV. CDR3 coding DNA: TGTGCCAGCAGCTTACCCGACAGCTATGGCTACACCTTC. Translated: CASSLPDSYGYTF.

This clone was seen a few times. The V and J genes are TRBV19 and TRBJ2-5; D may match TRBD1 or TRBD2 (5 bases each). The end of the DNA fits TRBJ2-7 better, so the J call may be wrong. The length of the CDR3 is 14 residues. Germline CDR1 and CDR2: LNHDA and SQIVND (reference sequence). For the CDR3, the DNA is TGTGCCAGTAGCAGGGACCTTCGGTCGGACGAGCAGTACTTC. Amino acids: CASSRDLRSDEQYF.

The chain links TRBV7-8 to TRBJ2-1; maybe TRBD1 (5 bases). Per germline, CDR1 SGHVS and CDR2 FQNEAQ. V was trimmed by 2 bases and J by 6 bases, leaving 17 bases between them. The CDR3 length is 16 residues. The CDR3 sequence is CASSLNGAGFSNEQFF. The CDR3 DNA is TGTGCCAGCAGCTTAAATGGGGCAGGGTTTAGCAATGAGCAGTTCTTC.

This clone was observed a handful of times. The chain couples TRBV7-9 to TRBJ2-3, with 8 nucleotides matching TRBD1. V trimming: 4 bases; J trimming: 4 bases; junction bases outside the gene matches: 7. The CDR3 contains 15 residues. Germline V gives CDR1 SEHNR, CDR2 FQNEAQ (reference sequence). CDR3 sequence: CASSSRTGNADTQYF. CDR3 in DNA: TGTGCCAGCAGCTCCCGGACAGGGAATGCAGATACGCAGTATTTT.

This clone was seen only a few times. This CDR3 is CSVDRTQAGAGGQAQYF. Here the CDR3 DNA reads TGCAGCGTTGATCGTACTCAGGCTGGAGCTGGCGGACAGGCCCAGTACTTC. This chain joins TRBV29-1 and TRBJ2-5, with 7 bases matching TRBD1. Germline V CDR1 and CDR2: SQVTM, ANQGSEA. There are 17 residues in the CDR3. The V segment lost 3 bases and the J segment 9 bases; nucleotides outside the gene matches: 22.

This clone was counted only a few times. V and J are TRBV7-2 and TRBJ2-5; maybe TRBD1 (6 bases). There are 13 residues in the CDR3. Trimming stripped 4 bases from V and 3 bases from J, with 9 bases between. The germline V gene has CDR1 SGHTA and CDR2 FQGNSA. The CDR3 region has the DNA TGTGCCAGCAGCTCCAACAGGGAAGAGACCCAGTACTTC. It specifies CASSSNREETQYF.

This clone was counted between two and nine times. J is TRBJ1-4 and V is TRBV9; TRBD1 agrees at 9 bases. The CDR3 consists of 14 residues. V trimming: 0 bases; J trimming: 8 bases; junction bases outside the gene matches: 2. The germline V gene has CDR1 SGDLS and CDR2 YYNGEE. In DNA form, the CDR3 reads TGTGCCAGCAGCGTAGACAGGGGGCCGGAAAAACTGTTTTTT. Amino acids: CASSVDRGPEKLFF. Variable domain in full (rest from reference TRBV9 and TRBJ1-4): DSGVTQTPKHLITATGQRVTLRCSPRSGDLSVYWYQQSLDQGLQFLIQYYNGEERAKGNILERFSAQQFPDLHSELNLSSLELGDSALYFCASSVDRGPEKLFFGSGTQLSVL.

V gene TRBV7-6 combines with J gene TRBJ1-2, with no clear D. The CDR3 spans 13 residues. Germline V lookup: CDR1 SGHVS, CDR2 FNYEAQ. Trimming pared 5 bases from V and 8 bases from J, leaving 15 bases between. DNA for the CDR3: TGTGCCAGCAGCCCCGGATTAGAGCACGGCTACACCTTC. Residues: CASSPGLEHGYTF.

This clone was picked up a small number of times. The V gene is TRBV29-1, the J gene TRBJ1-2; tentatively, D is TRBD1 (6 bases). V shed 2 bases and J shed 8 bases, with 15 bases lying between them. The germline gives CDR1 SQVTM, CDR2 ANQGSEA. This CDR3 region has 13 residues. The CDR3 DNA reads TGCAGCGTTGAATCCGGGACATCGGGCGGCTACACCTTC. Translated, it gives CSVESGTSGGYTF.

This clone was counted a few times. The chain combines TRBV30 with TRBJ2-2; D uncertain. CDR1 is GTSNPN and CDR2 is SVGIG in the germline V gene (reference sequence). With 0 bases removed from V and 5 bases from J, the gap between germline ends came to 7 bases. This CDR3 has 13 amino acids. CDR3 amino acids: CAWSVGWTGELFF. The CDR3 nucleotides are TGTGCCTGGAGTGTGGGTTGGACCGGGGAGCTGTTTTTT.

Notes on this clone: One end of the junction is discordant with germline, which a read error may explain. This chain links TRBV10-3 with TRBJ2-7, with 9 positions matching TRBD1. This CDR3 is built from 13 residues. Germline CDR1 ENHRY, CDR2 SYGVKD. The CDR3 region has the DNA TGTGCCATCAAGGGACAGGGCTCCTACGAGCAGTACTTT. Translated, it gives CAIKGQGSYEQYF.

The sample holds a few counts of this clone. This chain uses TRBV4-3 with TRBJ2-7; TRBD1 might be the D (6 bases). Trimming removed 4 bases from V and 0 bases from J, with 10 bases in between. Germline V gene data show CDR1 as LGHNA and CDR2 as YSLEER. This CDR3 region has 14 residues. CDR3 nucleotides: TGCGCCAGCAGCCGGACAGTAAACTCCTACGAGCAGTACGTC. This codes for CASSRTVNSYEQYV.

This clone has at least ten counts. The rearrangement joins TRBV5-1 to TRBJ2-2; TRBD1 aligns across 10 bases. With 4 bases clipped from V and 6 bases from J, the junction kept 6 bases outside the gene matches. The CDR3 is 15 residues long. Germline V CDR1 and CDR2: SGHRS, YFSETQ. Here the CDR3 DNA reads TGCGCCAGCAGCGTCCGGGACAGGGGCGCCGGGGAGCTGTTTTTT. Amino acids: CASSVRDRGAGELFF.

V usage is TRBV28 and J usage is TRBJ2-3; D gene unclear. The CDR3 is made up of 13 amino acids. V shed 4 bases and J shed 2 bases, with 7 bases lying between them. Germline V lookup: CDR1 MDHEN, CDR2 SYDVKM. The CDR3 nucleotides are TGTGCCAGCAGTTCCCGGAACACAGATACGCAGTATTTT. This translates into CASSSRNTDTQYF.

The chain couples TRBV10-2 to TRBJ2-5, with no clear D. The germline gives CDR1 WSHSY, CDR2 SAAADI. The CDR3 is made up of 12 amino acids. Trimming took 6 bases from V and 1 from J, leaving 6 bases between them. The CDR3: CASSQSQETQYF. The CDR3 DNA is TGCGCCAGCAGCCAATCCCAAGAGACCCAGTACTTC.

On this clone itself: Other DNA sequences from this sample encode an identical CDR3 as well. V gene TRBV20-1 combines with J gene TRBJ2-3; D unresolved. Germline CDR1 and CDR2: DFQATT and SNEGSKA (reference sequence). This CDR3 is built from 10 residues. Trimming left V 1 base short and J 6 bases short, with 2 bases between. The CDR3 spells CSARGDTQYF. The DNA for the CDR3 is TGCAGTGCTAGAGGGGATACGCAGTATTTT.

The rearrangement uses TRBV2 and TRBJ2-6; no clear D gene. This CDR3 has 13 residues. Trimming shortened V by 8 bases and J by 4 bases, and 9 bases separated the two germline ends. CDR1 and CDR2 (germline): SNHLY, FYNNEI. This CDR3 is CASCVGGANVLTF. CDR3 in DNA: TGTGCCAGCTGCGTTGGCGGGGCCAACGTCCTGACTTTC.